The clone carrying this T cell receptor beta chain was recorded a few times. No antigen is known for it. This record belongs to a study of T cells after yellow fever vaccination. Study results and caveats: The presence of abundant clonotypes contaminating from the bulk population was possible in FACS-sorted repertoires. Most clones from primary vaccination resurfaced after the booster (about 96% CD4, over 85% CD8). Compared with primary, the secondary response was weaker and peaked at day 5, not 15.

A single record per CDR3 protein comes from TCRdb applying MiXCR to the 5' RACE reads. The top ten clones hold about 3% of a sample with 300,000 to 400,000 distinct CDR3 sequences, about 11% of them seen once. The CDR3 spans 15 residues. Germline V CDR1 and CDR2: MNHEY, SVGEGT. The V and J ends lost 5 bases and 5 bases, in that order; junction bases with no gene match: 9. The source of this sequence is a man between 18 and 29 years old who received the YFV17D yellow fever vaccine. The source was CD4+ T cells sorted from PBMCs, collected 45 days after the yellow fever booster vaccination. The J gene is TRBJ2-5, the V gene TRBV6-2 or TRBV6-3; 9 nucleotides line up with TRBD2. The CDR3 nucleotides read TGTGCCAGCAGTCGGACTAGCGAGGAGGGGGAGACCCAGTACTTC. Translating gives CASSRTSEEGETQYF.